Each of the 9 T cell receptor beta chains below was sequenced from the same sample in a study of cytomegalovirus exposure and HLA in healthy donors. Researchers ran the PCR with 60 Vbeta and 13 Jbeta primers. Some clones are missing from TCRdb's copy, which holds only in-frame ones; the method was immunoSEQ multiplex PCR. The sample has some 100,000 clones; around 80% are singletons. Input material: PBMCs. These TCRs come from a woman in her forties or fifties in good health and CMV-seropositive.

The V and J genes are TRBV6-5 and TRBJ2-1; 11 bases fit TRBD1. CDR1 and CDR2 (germline): MNHEY, SVGAGI. J was trimmed by 4 bases and V by 4 bases; bases with no gene match: 3. The CDR3 runs 15 residues. CDR3 DNA sequence: TGTGCCAGCAGTTCCGGGACAGGGGGTTACAATGAGCAGTTCTTC. Protein sequence: CASSSGTGGYNEQFF.

V and J are TRBV5-4 and TRBJ2-7; 8 bases are shared with TRBD2. The germline CDR1 and CDR2 sequences are SGHNT and YYREEE (reference sequence). This CDR3 is built from 15 residues. Trimming removed 2 bases from V and 2 bases from J; junction bases left unmatched: 6. The CDR3 sequence is CASSFGAGVPYEQYF. CDR3 nucleotides: TGTGCCAGCAGCTTCGGAGCGGGAGTTCCCTACGAGCAGTACTTC.

About this clone itself: The junction departs from germline at one end; a sequencing error may be responsible. The gene calls are TRBV7-9 and TRBJ1-1, with a possible D match to TRBD1 (6 bases). The CDR3 consists of 14 residues. Germline V gene sequence: CDR1 SEHNR, CDR2 FQNEAQ (reference sequence). CDR3 DNA sequence: TGTTCCAGCAGCTTAACAGGGCCGAACACTGAAGCTTTCTTT. It yields the protein CSSSLTGPNTEAFF.

This clone was detected only once. This chain uses TRBV6-1 with TRBJ1-1, with D tentatively TRBD1 (5 bases). Trimming took 7 bases from V and 10 from J, leaving 16 bases between them. The CDR3 covers 12 residues. The V gene's germline CDR1 is MNHNS and CDR2 SASEGT. CDR3 protein: CASTGTKIGAFF. The CDR3, as DNA: TGTGCCAGCACCGGGACTAAAATCGGAGCTTTCTTT.

A few counts support this clone. The chain combines TRBV10-3 with TRBJ2-6, with TRBD2 matching over 9 bases. This CDR3 is 21 amino acids long. Germline lookup yields CDR1 ENHRY and CDR2 SYGVKD. V lost 1 base to trimming and J lost 0 bases; unmatched junction nucleotides: 13. CDR3 nucleotide sequence: TGTGCCATCAGTGAGTATCCAGCGGGAGGAGTGCGATACTCTGGGGCCAACGTCCTGACTTTC. This encodes CAISEYPAGGVRYSGANVLTF.

The V call is TRBV9, the J call TRBJ2-3, with a tentative D call TRBD1 (5 bases). Per the germline V gene, CDR1 is SGDLS and CDR2 is YYNGEE. CDR3 length equals 15 residues. V lost 4 bases to trimming and J lost 4 bases, with 16 bases between them. CDR3 in DNA: TGTGCCAGCAGCACACTGGGGCTAGGCGCAGATACGCAGTATTTT. Translated, it gives CASSTLGLGADTQYF.

This sequence joins TRBV9 and TRBJ2-5, with TRBD2 identical over 11 bases. The V segment lost 2 bases and the J segment 3 bases; nucleotides outside the gene matches: 12. The CDR3 loop spans 18 amino acids. Germline CDR1 and CDR2: SGDLS and YYNGEE. DNA for the CDR3: TGTGCCAGCAGCGTCGGATCTAGCGGGGGGATTGGAGAAGAGACCCAGTACTTC. As protein: CASSVGSSGGIGEETQYF.

Here the CDR3 reads CATPQALNSPLHF. CDR3 sequence (DNA): TGTGCCACCCCACAGGCCCTAAATTCACCCCTCCACTTT. V is TRBV6-1 and J is TRBJ1-6; tentatively, D is TRBD1 (5 bases). This CDR3 has 13 residues. Germline V lookup: CDR1 MNHNS, CDR2 SASEGT. V lost 10 bases and J 7 bases, leaving 14 bases between the germline ends.

This chain joins TRBV13 and TRBJ2-3; 9 nucleotides line up with TRBD2. V shed 8 bases and J 0 bases; nucleotides not matched to a gene: 21. Germline V gene lookup returns CDR1 PRHDT and CDR2 FYEKMQ (reference sequence). CDR3 length: 20 residues. The CDR3 region is CASAQGPSGALGTSTDTQYF. The CDR3 bases are TGTGCCAGCGCCCAGGGTCCTAGCGGGGCACTAGGCACTAGCACAGATACGCAGTATTTT. Together with reference TRBV13 and TRBJ2-3, the CDR3 gives the full variable domain: AAGVIQSPRHLIKEKRETATLKCYPIPRHDTVYWYQQGPGQDPQFLISFYEKMQSDKGSIPDRFSAQQFSDYHSELNMSSLELGDSALYFCASAQGPSGALGTSTDTQYFGPGTRLTVL.